What follows are 29 T cell receptor beta chains derived from one specimen sequenced in a study of response to subunit inactivated influenza vaccine. Via MiXCR, TCRdb re-called the RT-PCR reads, giving one row per CDR3 protein. The repertoire includes roughly 760,000 distinct CDR3 sequences, 21% of them detected once, and more than 8.5% sits in the top ten. The sequences come from PBMCs from blood, collected roughly 5 days after vaccination. The source is a man in his fifties or sixties who received an inactivated influenza vaccine.

This clonotype occurred a few times. The V call is TRBV7-3, the J call TRBJ2-5; no clear D gene. The germline V gene encodes CDR1 SGHTA and CDR2 FQGTGA. CDR3 size: 15 residues. V was pared by 3 bases and J by 2 bases, with 13 bases between. The CDR3 region has the DNA TGTGCCAGCAGCTTGTTGGTTGGGCGGCAAGAGACCCAGTACTTC. Its protein product is CASSLLVGRQETQYF. Full variable domain (outside the CDR3, taken from reference TRBV7-3 and TRBJ2-5): GAGVSQTPSNKVTEKGKYVELRCDPISGHTALYWYRQSLGQGPEFLIYFQGTGAADDSGLPNDRFFAVRPEGSVSTLKIQRTERGDSAVYLCASSLLVGRQETQYFGPGTRLLVL.

This clonotype was found a few times. The chain uses TRBV5-1 and TRBJ2-3; D tentatively fits TRBD1 or TRBD2 (6 bases each). V lost 4 bases, J lost 6 bases, and 18 bases lay in between. The CDR3 runs 15 residues. CDR1 is SGHRS and CDR2 is YFSETQ in the germline V gene. CDR3 in amino acids: CASSLGQIGGDTQYF. As DNA, the CDR3 is TGCGCCAGCAGCCTCGGACAGATTGGAGGGGATACGCAGTATTTT.

This clonotype came up many times. The chain is built from TRBV12-3 or TRBV12-4 and TRBJ2-3; no firm D call. Deletions cut 8 bases from V and 3 bases from J, with 15 bases between. The CDR3 sequence is 14 residues long. Here the CDR3 reads CASCLTVRTDTQYF. CDR3 nucleotide sequence: TGTGCCAGCTGTCTTACGGTGAGGACAGATACGCAGTATTTT.

The chain is built from TRBV6-2 or TRBV6-3 and TRBJ2-3; 10 nucleotides match TRBD2. The CDR3 is 18 amino acids. The germline V gene has CDR1 MNHEY and CDR2 SVGEGT. The V segment lost 6 bases and the J segment 2 bases; nucleotides outside the gene matches: 14. The CDR3 bases are TGTGCCAGCAGAGCCAACTATGGACTAGCGGTTCACACAGATACGCAGTATTTT. Its translation: CASRANYGLAVHTDTQYF.

This clonotype appeared a few times. This chain connects TRBV6-5 to TRBJ2-7; no reliable D call. Germline V gene sequence: CDR1 MNHEY, CDR2 SVGAGI. This CDR3 contains 13 residues. The V and J ends lost 4 bases and 2 bases respectively, with 9 bases between them. CDR3 residues: CASSSDTTYEQYF. In nucleotides, the CDR3 is TGTGCCAGCAGTTCAGACACAACCTACGAGCAGTACTTC.

This clonotype was observed a handful of times. The gene calls are TRBV29-1 and TRBJ1-5, with 9 bases identical to TRBD1. Losses at the gene ends were 6 bases for V and 7 bases for J; bases not matched to a gene: 7. Germline loops: CDR1 SQVTM, CDR2 ANQGSEA. The CDR3 is 13 amino acids. The CDR3 DNA reads TGCAGCGTAAAAACAGGGGGCGAACAGCCCCAGCATTTT. Protein product: CSVKTGGEQPQHF. Combining the CDR3 with reference TRBV29-1 and TRBJ1-5 gives the whole variable domain SAVISQKPSRDICQRGTSLTIQCQVDSQVTMMFWYRQQPGQSLTLIATANQGSEATYESGFVIDKFPISRPNLTFSTLTVSNMSPEDSSIYLCSVKTGGEQPQHFGDGTRLSIL.

The sample holds a few counts of this clonotype. The chain joins TRBV7-9 to TRBJ2-3; TRBD1 is a possible D gene (5 bases). This CDR3 is built from 11 residues. Deletions cut 7 bases from V and 6 bases from J, with 8 bases between. The V gene's germline CDR1 is SEHNR and CDR2 FQNEAQ (reference sequence). The CDR3 bases are TGTGCCAGCACCAAGGGGGATACGCAGTATTTT. Residues: CASTKGDTQYF.

V is TRBV5-1 and J is TRBJ2-1; D is unclear. Trimming cost V 0 bases and J 0 bases, with 13 bases left between them. The CDR3 is made up of 17 amino acids. Germline-derived CDR1 and CDR2 are SGHRS and YFSETQ. CDR3 sequence reads: CASSLEVSVLSYNEQFF. Written as DNA, the CDR3 is TGCGCCAGCAGCTTGGAGGTGTCAGTCCTCTCCTACAATGAGCAGTTCTTC.

The V and J genes are TRBV5-6 and TRBJ2-7; 10 nucleotides agree with TRBD2. CDR1 and CDR2 from the germline V gene are SGHDT and YYEEEE. V lost 4 bases and J lost 6; bases outside the gene matches: 16. The CDR3 totals 17 residues. CDR3 amino acids: CASSVGEGLRLAGEQYF. CDR3 DNA: TGTGCCAGCAGCGTGGGGGAGGGGTTACGACTAGCGGGCGAGCAGTACTTC.

This clonotype was seen a few times. This chain uses TRBV5-1 with TRBJ2-1, with 11 bases identical to TRBD2. This CDR3 has 17 residues. Trimming took 4 bases from V and 2 from J; bases not matched to a gene: 8. From germline, CDR1 is SGHRS and CDR2 YFSETQ. The CDR3 here is CASSPGRLAGTYNEQFF. CDR3 bases: TGCGCCAGCAGCCCCGGGAGACTAGCGGGGACCTACAATGAGCAGTTCTTC.

This rearrangement joins TRBV28 to TRBJ2-7; no clear D. Germline CDR1 reads MDHEN; CDR2 reads SYDVKM. CDR3 size: 13 residues. Trimming removed 1 base from V and 7 bases from J, with 11 bases in between. CDR3 residues: CASSLYQVQEQYF. The CDR3 region has the DNA TGTGCCAGCAGTTTATATCAAGTGCAAGAGCAGTACTTC.

The V call is TRBV4-2, the J call TRBJ2-7; 9 bases map to TRBD2. Germline values: CDR1 LGHNA, CDR2 YNFKEQ. The CDR3 is 15 amino acids. V shed 2 bases, J shed 2 bases, and the junction held 4 bases outside the gene matches. The CDR3 DNA reads as TGTGCCAGCAGCCAACCCTCTAGCGGGGCCTACGAGCAGTACTTC. Its protein is CASSQPSSGAYEQYF.

CDR3 amino acids: CAISPWDFRTSTDTQYF. In nucleotides, the CDR3 is TGTGCCATCAGTCCTTGGGATTTTAGGACTAGCACAGATACGCAGTATTTT. The chain recombines TRBV10-3 with TRBJ2-3; D is possibly TRBD2 (5 bases). CDR1 is ENHRY and CDR2 is SYGVKD in the germline V gene. The ends were cut back, 5 bases at V and 0 bases at J, with 18 bases in the middle. The length of the CDR3 is 17 residues.

In this sample, this clonotype turned up a few times. The rearrangement joins TRBV4-1 to TRBJ2-5; D gene ambiguous. Looked up from germline, CDR1 is MGHRA and CDR2 is YSYEKL. The CDR3 runs to 12 residues. Trimming removed 0 bases at V and 4 bases at J, with 3 bases between. CDR3 residues: CASSQDTETQYF. CDR3 nucleotide sequence: TGCGCCAGCAGCCAAGATACAGAGACCCAGTACTTC.

Only a few counts were recorded for this clonotype. The CDR3 DNA reads as TGTGCCAGCAGCCAAGATAAACTCTACGAGCAGTACTTC. Protein: CASSQDKLYEQYF. The rearrangement joins TRBV4-2 to TRBJ2-7; D remains unclear. CDR3 length equals 13 residues. The germline V gene encodes CDR1 LGHNA and CDR2 YNFKEQ. V lost 0 bases, J lost 3 bases, and 6 bases lay in between.

V is TRBV20-1 and J is TRBJ2-7; TRBD2 aligns across 13 bases. The CDR3 length is 15 residues. In germline, CDR1 is DFQATT, CDR2 SNEGSKA (reference sequence). V was pared by 5 bases and J by 4 bases, with 8 bases of the junction left unmatched. CDR3 in DNA: TGCAGTGCTTCCCGGACTAGCGGGAGTGGGTACGAGCAGTACTTC. Protein product: CSASRTSGSGYEQYF.

The sample holds many counts of this clonotype. The chain employs TRBV15 and TRBJ1-1, with D uncertain. V gave up 6 bases and J gave up 0 bases, with 23 bases separating them. The CDR3 spans 18 residues. CDR1 is LNHNV and CDR2 is YYDKDF in the germline V gene (reference sequence). CDR3 coding DNA: TGTGCCACCAGTTCCAGTTTTAGCCCAAGTCGCATGAACACTGAAGCTTTCTTT. It codes for CATSSSFSPSRMNTEAFF. The full variable domain, with the rest looked up from reference TRBV15 and TRBJ1-1, is DAMVIQNPRYQVTQFGKPVTLSCSQTLNHNVMYWYQQKSSQAPKLLFHYYDKDFNNEADTPDNFQSRRPNTSFCFLDIRSPGLGDTAMYLCATSSSFSPSRMNTEAFFGQGTRLTVV.

This clonotype was counted a few times. The chain joins TRBV5-6 to TRBJ2-3; D perhaps matches TRBD2 (6 bases). Per germline, CDR1 SGHDT and CDR2 YYEEEE. The CDR3 length is 15 residues. Trimming cost V 3 bases and J 2 bases, with 13 bases left between them. CDR3 nucleotide sequence: TGTGCCAGCAGCTCGCCGGGGGAGTTCACAGATACGCAGTATTTT. This sequence encodes CASSSPGEFTDTQYF. Variable domain in full (rest from reference TRBV5-6 and TRBJ2-3): DAGVTQSPTHLIKTRGQQVTLRCSPKSGHDTVSWYQQALGQGPQFIFQYYEEEERQRGNFPDRFSGHQFPNYSSELNVNALLLGDSALYLCASSSPGEFTDTQYFGPGTRLTVL.

This clonotype has more than one count but fewer than ten. This chain uses TRBV7-9 with TRBJ2-5; 11 bases are a match to TRBD2. The CDR3 is 15 amino acids. Germline V lookup: CDR1 SEHNR, CDR2 FQNEAQ (reference sequence). The V gene end was trimmed by 5 bases and the J gene end by 4 bases; junction bases not matched to a gene: 6. The DNA of the CDR3 is TGTGCCAGCAGCCCAGTAGCGGGAGGGGGAGAGACCCAGTACTTC. Translated: CASSPVAGGGETQYF. Drawing the rest from reference TRBV7-9 and TRBJ2-5, the complete variable domain is DTGVSQNPRHKITKRGQNVTFRCDPISEHNRLYWYRQTLGQGPEFLTYFQNEAQLEKSRLLSDRFSAERPKGSFSTLEIQRTEQGDSAMYLCASSPVAGGGETQYFGPGTRLLVL.

The chain uses TRBV24-1 and TRBJ2-3; tentative D call: TRBD2 (6 bases). The CDR3 has 13 residues. V lost 10 bases and J lost 1, with 11 bases in between. Germline V gives CDR1 KGHDR, CDR2 SFDVKD. CDR3 in amino acids: CATRERGTDTQYF. In DNA, the CDR3 is TGTGCCACGCGGGAAAGGGGCACAGATACGCAGTATTTT.

The genes are TRBV20-1 and TRBJ2-7; D possibly matches TRBD1 or TRBD2 (5 bases each). The CDR3 spans 16 residues. Between the trimmed V and J ends, which lost 3 bases and 0 bases, there was a span of 18 bases. CDR1 and CDR2 from the germline V gene are DFQATT and SNEGSKA (reference sequence). The CDR3 loop reads CSASFGSGQSSYEQYF. CDR3 DNA: TGCAGTGCTAGTTTTGGCTCGGGGCAGAGCTCCTACGAGCAGTACTTC.

The genes are TRBV11-2 and TRBJ2-5; D perhaps matches TRBD1 (6 bases). There are 15 residues in the CDR3. Germline V lookup: CDR1 SGHAT, CDR2 FQNNGV. Between the trimmed V and J ends, which lost 2 bases and 4 bases, there was a span of 14 bases. CDR3 sequence: CASSLIGGGGETQYF. For the CDR3, the DNA is TGTGCCAGCAGCTTAATAGGTGGGGGCGGAGAGACCCAGTACTTC.

The rearrangement joins TRBV2 to TRBJ2-1; D is unresolved. V dropped 4 bases and J dropped 4 bases, with 11 bases sitting between them. Germline V CDR1 and CDR2: SNHLY, FYNNEI. This CDR3 is built from 14 residues. CDR3 residues: CASSVIGSYNEQFF. CDR3 sequence (DNA): TGTGCCAGCAGTGTCATCGGGTCTTACAATGAGCAGTTCTTC.

This clonotype was picked up a small number of times. The gene calls are TRBV7-8 and TRBJ2-3; 8 bases fit TRBD2. This CDR3 spans 16 amino acids. Germline values: CDR1 SGHVS, CDR2 FQNEAQ. With V trimmed by 1 base and J by 6 bases, 9 bases remained unmatched. CDR3 sequence: CASSLEGGGRSDTQYF. The CDR3 coding sequence is TGTGCCAGCAGCTTAGAGGGTGGCGGGAGGAGTGATACGCAGTATTTT.

This clonotype was seen more than once but under ten times. The chain carries TRBV20-1 and TRBJ2-2; 10 bases agree with TRBD1. The CDR3 totals 16 residues. Germline CDR1 and CDR2: DFQATT and SNEGSKA (reference sequence). With V trimmed by 1 base and J by 4 bases, 6 bases remained unmatched. CDR3 sequence: CSARGQGAWSTGELFF. CDR3 bases: TGCAGTGCTAGAGGACAGGGGGCATGGAGCACCGGGGAGCTGTTTTTT.

The chain carries TRBV7-9 and TRBJ2-3, with unresolved D. With 8 bases removed from V and 4 bases from J, the gap between germline ends came to 7 bases. The CDR3 has 11 amino acids. Germline CDR1 and CDR2: SEHNR and FQNEAQ (reference sequence). Here the CDR3 reads CASQKADTQYF. The CDR3, as DNA: TGTGCCAGCCAAAAAGCAGATACGCAGTATTTT. The full variable domain, in which reference TRBV7-9 and TRBJ2-3 provide the parts outside the CDR3, is DTGVSQNPRHKITKRGQNVTFRCDPISEHNRLYWYRQTLGQGPEFLTYFQNEAQLEKSRLLSDRFSAERPKGSFSTLEIQRTEQGDSAMYLCASQKADTQYFGPGTRLTVL.

Ten or more counts support this clonotype. The chain joins TRBV5-1 to TRBJ2-3, with D possibly matching TRBD2 (5 bases). The V and J ends lost 7 bases and 0 bases respectively, with 18 bases between them. The CDR3 extends over 16 amino acids. CDR1 and CDR2 (germline): SGHRS, YFSETQ. The CDR3 here is CASALLGGWSTDTQYF. As DNA, the CDR3 is TGCGCCAGCGCGCTCCTTGGAGGCTGGAGCACAGATACGCAGTATTTT.

This clonotype was counted at least ten times. The chain employs TRBV5-1 and TRBJ2-5; TRBD1 is a possible D gene (6 bases). V gave up 4 bases and J gave up 5 bases, with 12 bases separating them. This CDR3 has 13 residues. Germline values: CDR1 SGHRS, CDR2 YFSETQ. The CDR3 nucleotides are TGCGCCAGCAGCACGGGACACGGCGAGACCCAGTACTTC. Translating gives CASSTGHGETQYF.

V usage is TRBV3-1 and J usage is TRBJ2-1; 7 nucleotides align to TRBD2. The V and J ends lost 0 bases and 2 bases, in that order; junction bases with no gene match: 4. Germline CDR1 reads LGHDT; CDR2 reads YNNKEL (reference sequence). The CDR3 spans 16 residues. In DNA form, the CDR3 reads TGTGCCAGCAGCCAAGATCGGCTAGCGGCCTACAATGAGCAGTTCTTC. Translation: CASSQDRLAAYNEQFF.